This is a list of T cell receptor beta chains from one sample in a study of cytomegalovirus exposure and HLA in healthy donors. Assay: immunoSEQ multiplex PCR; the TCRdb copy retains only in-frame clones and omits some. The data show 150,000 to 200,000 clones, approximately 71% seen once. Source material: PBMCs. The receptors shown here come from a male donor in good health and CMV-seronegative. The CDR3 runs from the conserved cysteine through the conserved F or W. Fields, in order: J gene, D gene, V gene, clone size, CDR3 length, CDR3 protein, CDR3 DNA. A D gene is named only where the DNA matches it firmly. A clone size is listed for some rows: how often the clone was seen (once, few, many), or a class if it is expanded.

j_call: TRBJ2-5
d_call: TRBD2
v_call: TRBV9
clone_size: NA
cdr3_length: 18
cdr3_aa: CASSPGTSGVTGGETQYF
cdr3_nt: TGTGCCAGCAGTCCCGGGACTAGCGGGGTTACCGGGGGGGAGACCCAGTACTTC

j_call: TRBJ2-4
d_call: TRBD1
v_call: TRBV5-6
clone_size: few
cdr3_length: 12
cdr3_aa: CASSRTGGKQYF
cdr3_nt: TGTGCCAGCAGCCGGACAGGAGGTAAACAGTACTTC

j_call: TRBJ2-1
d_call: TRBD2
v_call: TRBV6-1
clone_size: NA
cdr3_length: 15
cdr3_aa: CASNPGGSSYNEQFF
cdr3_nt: TGTGCCAGCAATCCGGGGGGGAGCTCCTACAATGAGCAGTTCTTC

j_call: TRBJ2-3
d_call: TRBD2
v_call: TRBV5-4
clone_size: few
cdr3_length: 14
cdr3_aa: CASIEGGTRDTQYF
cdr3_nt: TGTGCCAGCATTGAGGGCGGGACTAGAGATACGCAGTATTTT

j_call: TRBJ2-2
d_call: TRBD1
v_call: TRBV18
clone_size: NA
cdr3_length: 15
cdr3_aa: CASSPDRGNTGELFF
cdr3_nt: TGTGCCAGCTCACCGGACAGGGGAAACACCGGGGAGCTGTTTTTT

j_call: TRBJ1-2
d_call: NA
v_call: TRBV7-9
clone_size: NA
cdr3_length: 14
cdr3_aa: CASSLGSGVDGYTF
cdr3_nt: TGTGCCAGCAGCTTAGGGTCGGGGGTCGATGGCTACACCTTC

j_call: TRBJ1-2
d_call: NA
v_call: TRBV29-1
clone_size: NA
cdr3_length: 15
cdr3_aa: CSVVVAGPGDYGYTF
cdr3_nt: TGCAGCGTTGTTGTAGCCGGACCGGGAGACTATGGCTACACCTTC

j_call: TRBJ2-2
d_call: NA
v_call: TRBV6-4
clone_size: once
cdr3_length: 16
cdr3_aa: CASSDSKYRTTGELFF
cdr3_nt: TGTGCCAGCAGTGACTCGAAATACCGGACTACCGGGGAGCTGTTTTTT

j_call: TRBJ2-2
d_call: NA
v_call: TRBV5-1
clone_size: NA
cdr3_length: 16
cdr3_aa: CASSPLAGANTGELFF
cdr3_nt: TGCGCCAGCAGCCCGCTCGCGGGGGCCAACACCGGGGAGCTGTTTTTT

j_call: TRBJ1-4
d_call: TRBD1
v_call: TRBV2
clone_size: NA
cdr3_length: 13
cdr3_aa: CASSRQGNEKLFF
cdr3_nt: TGTGCCAGCAGCAGACAGGGTAATGAAAAACTGTTTTTT

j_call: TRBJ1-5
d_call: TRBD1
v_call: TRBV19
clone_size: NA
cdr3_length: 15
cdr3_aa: CASSSLTGGNQPQHF
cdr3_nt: TGTGCCAGTAGTAGCCTGACAGGGGGAAACCAGCCCCAGCATTTT

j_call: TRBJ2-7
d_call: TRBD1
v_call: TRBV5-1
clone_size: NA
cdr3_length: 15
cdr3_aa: CASSIGTGGYGEQYF
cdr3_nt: TGCGCCAGCAGCATCGGGACAGGGGGGTATGGCGAGCAGTACTTC

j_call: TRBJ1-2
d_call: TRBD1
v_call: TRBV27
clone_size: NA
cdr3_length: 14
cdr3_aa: CASSNRTGSRGYTF
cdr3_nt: TGTGCCAGCAGTAACCGGACAGGGTCCCGGGGCTACACCTTC

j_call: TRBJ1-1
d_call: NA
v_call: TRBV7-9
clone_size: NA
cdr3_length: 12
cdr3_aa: CASSLGSTEAFF
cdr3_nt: TGTGCCAGCAGCTTGGGGAGCACTGAAGCTTTCTTT

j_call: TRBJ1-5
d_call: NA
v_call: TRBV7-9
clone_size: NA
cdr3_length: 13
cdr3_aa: CASSLLSNQPQHF
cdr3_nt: TGTGCCAGCAGCTTATTAAGCAATCAGCCCCAGCATTTT

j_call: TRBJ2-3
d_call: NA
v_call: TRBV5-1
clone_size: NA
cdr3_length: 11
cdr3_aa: CATGLGDTQYF
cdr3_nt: TGCGCCACAGGCTTGGGAGATACGCAGTATTTT

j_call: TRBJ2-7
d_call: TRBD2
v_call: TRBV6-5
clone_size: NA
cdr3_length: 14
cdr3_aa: CASMLAGGRSAQYF
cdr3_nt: TGTGCCAGCATGCTAGCGGGGGGGCGATCCGCGCAGTACTTC

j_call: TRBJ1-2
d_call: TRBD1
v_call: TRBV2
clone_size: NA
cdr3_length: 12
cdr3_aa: CAGDKTGDGYTF
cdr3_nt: TGTGCCGGCGACAAGACAGGGGATGGCTACACCTTC

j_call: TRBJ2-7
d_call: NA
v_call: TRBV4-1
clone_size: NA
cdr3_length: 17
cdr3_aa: CASSQTLSVWGGYEQYF
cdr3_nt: TGCGCCAGCAGCCAAACCCTCTCGGTGTGGGGAGGCTACGAGCAGTACTTC

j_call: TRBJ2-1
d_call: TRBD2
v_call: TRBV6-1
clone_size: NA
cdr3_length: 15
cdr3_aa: CASSGTSGGASEQFF
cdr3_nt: TGTGCCAGCAGTGGTACTAGCGGGGGGGCCAGTGAGCAGTTCTTC

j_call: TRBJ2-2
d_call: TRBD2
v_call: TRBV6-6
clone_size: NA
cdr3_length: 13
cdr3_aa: CATLTSGRERLFF
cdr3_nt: TGTGCCACCCTGACTAGCGGGAGGGAAAGGTTGTTTTTT

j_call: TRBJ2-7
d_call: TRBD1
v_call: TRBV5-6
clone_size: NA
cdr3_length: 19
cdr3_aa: CARGVVGRPTGESYYEQYF
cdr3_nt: TGTGCCAGGGGGGTGGTGGGCAGACCGACAGGGGAGTCATACTACGAGCAGTACTTC

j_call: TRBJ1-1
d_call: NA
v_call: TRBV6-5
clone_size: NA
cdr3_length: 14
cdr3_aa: CASSYREGNTEAFF
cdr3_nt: TGTGCCAGCAGTTACAGGGAGGGGAACACTGAAGCTTTCTTT

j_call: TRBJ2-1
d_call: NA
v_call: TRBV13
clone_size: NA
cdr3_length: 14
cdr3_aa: CASSLGGSYNEQFF
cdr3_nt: TGTGCCAGCAGTCTCGGGGGTTCCTACAATGAGCAGTTCTTC

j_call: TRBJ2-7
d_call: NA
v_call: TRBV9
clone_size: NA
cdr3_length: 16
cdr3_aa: CASSASPSGVAYEQYF
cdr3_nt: TGTGCCAGCAGCGCCAGTCCATCCGGGGTCGCCTACGAGCAGTACTTC

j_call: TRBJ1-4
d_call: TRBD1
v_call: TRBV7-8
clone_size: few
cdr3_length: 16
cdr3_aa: CASSSDRGPTNEKLFF
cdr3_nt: TGTGCCAGCAGCTCCGACAGGGGCCCAACTAATGAAAAACTGTTTTTT

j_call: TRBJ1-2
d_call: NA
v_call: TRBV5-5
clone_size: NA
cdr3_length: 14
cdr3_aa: CASSLGSANYGYTF
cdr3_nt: TGTGCCAGCAGCTTGGGCAGCGCCAACTATGGCTACACCTTC

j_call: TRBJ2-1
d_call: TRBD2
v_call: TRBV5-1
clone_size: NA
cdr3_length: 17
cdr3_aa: CASSPGTSGGPHNEQFF
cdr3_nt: TGCGCCAGCAGCCCGGGGACTAGCGGGGGTCCTCACAATGAGCAGTTCTTC

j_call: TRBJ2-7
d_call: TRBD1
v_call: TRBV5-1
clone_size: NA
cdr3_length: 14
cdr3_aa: CASSLSGGGHEQYF
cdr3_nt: TGCGCCAGCAGCTTGTCAGGGGGCGGCCACGAGCAGTACTTC

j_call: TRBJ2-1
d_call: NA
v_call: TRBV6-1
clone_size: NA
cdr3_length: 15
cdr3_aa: CASSLTANSYNEQFF
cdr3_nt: TGTGCCAGCAGTTTGACAGCTAACTCCTACAATGAGCAGTTCTTC

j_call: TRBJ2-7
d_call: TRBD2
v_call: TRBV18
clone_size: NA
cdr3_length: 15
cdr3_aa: CASRVSGSYSYEQYF
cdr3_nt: TGTGCCAGTCGGGTGAGCGGGAGTTACTCCTACGAGCAGTACTTC

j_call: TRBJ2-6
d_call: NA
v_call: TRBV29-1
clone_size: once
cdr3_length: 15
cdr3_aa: CSVEDPGARANVLTF
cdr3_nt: TGCAGCGTTGAAGACCCAGGGGCTAGGGCCAACGTCCTGACTTTC

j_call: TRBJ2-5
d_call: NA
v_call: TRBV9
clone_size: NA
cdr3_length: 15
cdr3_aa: CASSVSGGEPETQYF
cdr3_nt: TGTGCCAGCAGCGTTTCGGGGGGCGAGCCCGAGACCCAGTACTTC

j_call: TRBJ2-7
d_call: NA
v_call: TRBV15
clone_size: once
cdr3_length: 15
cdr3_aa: CATSRVEAISYEQYF
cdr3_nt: TGTGCCACCAGCAGAGTGGAAGCGATTTCCTACGAGCAGTACTTC

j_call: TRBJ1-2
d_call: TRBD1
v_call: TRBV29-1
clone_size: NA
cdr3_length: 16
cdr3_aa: CSVEWVVRGHDYGYTF
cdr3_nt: TGCAGCGTTGAATGGGTCGTAAGGGGGCACGACTATGGCTACACCTTC

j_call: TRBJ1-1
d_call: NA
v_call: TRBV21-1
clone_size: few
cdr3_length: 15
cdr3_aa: CASSNRRTGDTEAFF
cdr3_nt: TGTGCCAGCAGCAATAGGAGGACAGGGGACACTGAAGCTTTCTTT

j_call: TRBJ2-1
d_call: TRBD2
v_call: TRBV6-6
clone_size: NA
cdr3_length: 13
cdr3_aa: CASSFGTTGEQFF
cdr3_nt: TGTGCCAGCAGTTTCGGGACTACGGGTGAGCAGTTCTTC

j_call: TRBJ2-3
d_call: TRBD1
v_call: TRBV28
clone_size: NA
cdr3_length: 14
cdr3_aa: CASSRDRVTDTQYF
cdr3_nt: TGTGCCAGCAGTCGGGACAGGGTCACAGATACGCAGTATTTT

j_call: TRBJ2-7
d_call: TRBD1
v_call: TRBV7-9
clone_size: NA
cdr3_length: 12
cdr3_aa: CASSQGEYEQYF
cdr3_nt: TGTGCCAGCAGCCAGGGGGAATACGAGCAGTACTTC

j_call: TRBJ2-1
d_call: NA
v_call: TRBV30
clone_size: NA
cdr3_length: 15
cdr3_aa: CAWSGEQLSYNEQFF
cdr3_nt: TGTGCCTGGAGCGGTGAACAGCTCTCCTACAATGAGCAGTTCTTC

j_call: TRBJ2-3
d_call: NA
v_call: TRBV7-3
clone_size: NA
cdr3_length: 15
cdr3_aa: CASSQLGGQADTQYF
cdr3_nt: TGTGCCAGCAGCCAATTGGGGGGGCAGGCAGATACGCAGTATTTT

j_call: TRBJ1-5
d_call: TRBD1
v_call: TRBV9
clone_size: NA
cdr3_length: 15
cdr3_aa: CASSVGGQGGQPQHF
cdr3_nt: TGTGCCAGCAGCGTAGGTGGACAGGGCGGTCAGCCCCAGCATTTT

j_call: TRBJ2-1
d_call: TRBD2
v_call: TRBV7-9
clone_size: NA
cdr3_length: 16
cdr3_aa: CASPRTSGGNYNEQFF
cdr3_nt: TGTGCCAGCCCCCGGACTAGCGGGGGGAACTACAATGAGCAGTTCTTC

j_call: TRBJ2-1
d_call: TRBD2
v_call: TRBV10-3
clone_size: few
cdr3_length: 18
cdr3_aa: CAISGSGTSGSYSHEQFF
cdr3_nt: TGTGCCATCAGTGGTTCCGGGACTAGCGGGAGTTACAGTCATGAGCAGTTCTTC

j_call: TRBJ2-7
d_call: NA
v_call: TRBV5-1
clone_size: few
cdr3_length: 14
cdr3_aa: CASSLVAQSYEQYF
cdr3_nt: TGCGCCAGCAGCTTGGTGGCACAAAGCTACGAGCAGTACTTC

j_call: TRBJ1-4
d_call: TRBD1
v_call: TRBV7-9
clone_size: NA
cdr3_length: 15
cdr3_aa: CASSPTTGANEKLFF
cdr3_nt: TGTGCCAGCAGCCCGACGACAGGGGCTAATGAAAAACTGTTTTTT

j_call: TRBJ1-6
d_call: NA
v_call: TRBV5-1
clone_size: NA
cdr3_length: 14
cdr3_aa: CASSTQGGNSPLHF
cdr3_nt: TGCGCCAGCAGCACACAGGGTGGGAATTCACCCCTCCACTTT

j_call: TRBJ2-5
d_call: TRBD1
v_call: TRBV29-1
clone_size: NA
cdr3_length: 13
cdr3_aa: CSARDRVAETQYF
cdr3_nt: TGCAGCGCTCGGGACAGGGTGGCAGAGACCCAGTACTTC

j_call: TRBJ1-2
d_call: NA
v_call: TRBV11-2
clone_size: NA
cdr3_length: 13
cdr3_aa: CASSALRNYGYTF
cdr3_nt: TGTGCCAGCAGCGCCCTAAGAAACTATGGCTACACCTTC

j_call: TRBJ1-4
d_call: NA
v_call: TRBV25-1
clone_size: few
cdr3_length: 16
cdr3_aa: CASNSFGEGTNEKLFF
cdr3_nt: TGTGCCAGCAATAGTTTTGGCGAGGGAACTAATGAAAAACTGTTTTTT

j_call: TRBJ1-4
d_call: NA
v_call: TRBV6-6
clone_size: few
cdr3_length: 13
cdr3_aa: CASSSGTNEKLFF
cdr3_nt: TGTGCCAGCAGTTCGGGAACTAATGAAAAACTGTTTTTT

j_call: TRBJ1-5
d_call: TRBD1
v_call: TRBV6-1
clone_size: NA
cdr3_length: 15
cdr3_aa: CASRRGTGVYQPQHF
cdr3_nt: TGTGCCAGCAGAAGAGGGACAGGGGTGTATCAGCCCCAGCATTTT